This entry concerns a single TCR beta chain. CDR3 size: 14 residues. Germline loops: CDR1 SEHNR, CDR2 FQNEAQ (reference sequence). Trimming took off 3 bases at V and 2 bases at J, with 10 bases between the two ends. 60 Vbeta and 13 Jbeta primers were used in PCR. Clones were read by immunoSEQ multiplex PCR, and TCRdb kept only the in-frame ones, dropping some. The sample holds 99,000 or so clones, just under 80% seen once. This sample is part of a study of cytomegalovirus exposure and HLA in healthy donors. This chain links TRBV7-9 with TRBJ1-2, with no clear D. The source is a male donor in good health and CMV-seronegative. Source material: PBMCs. Here the CDR3 reads CASSLTQTNYGYTF. The CDR3, as DNA: TGTGCCAGCAGCTTGACACAGACCAACTATGGCTACACCTTC.